This TCR beta chain was captured by sequencing in a study of identical twins. About this clonotype: Antigen specificity is unknown.

Germline CDR1 and CDR2: LGHNA and YSLEER. The V and J ends lost 3 bases and 2 bases respectively, with 14 bases between them. This CDR3 contains 15 residues. Study outcomes and limitations: Fewer insertions marked abundant cord blood beta clonotypes; young adult naive trended weakly, memory not at all.

In TCRdb, the 5' RACE reads were re-called with MiXCR into one record per CDR3 protein. Of some 730,000 distinct CDR3 sequences listed, roughly 18% were seen once; the top ten hold less than 15%. The sample was also linked to a second study, of T cells expressing NK-cell markers. That source adds: Leadership of the CD3+CD56-NKG2C+ fraction also belonged to these clonotypes in a handful of donors.

The chain couples TRBV4-3 to TRBJ2-7; tentatively, D is TRBD1 (6 bases). The sequenced sample consisted of PBMCs. The clonotype was recovered from a woman between 18 and 30 years old in good health. CDR3 sequence reads: CASSQGRDTPYEQYF. Written as DNA, the CDR3 is TGCGCCAGCAGCCAGGGCCGGGACACCCCCTACGAGCAGTACTTC.